The present T cell receptor (beta chain) was sequenced within a study of T cells after yellow fever vaccination. Germline CDR1 is LGHDT and CDR2 is YNNKEL (reference sequence). The V segment lost 11 bases and the J segment 4 bases; nucleotides outside the gene matches: 15. The CDR3 runs to 18 residues. TCRdb recomputed calls from the 5' RACE reads with MiXCR, one row per CDR3 protein. Seen here are around 500,000 distinct CDR3 sequences, around a fifth observed once, and the top ten hold about 16%. The rearrangement links TRBV3-1 to TRBJ2-6; the match to TRBD1 covers 12 bases. The sample was PBMCs, taken about 21 days after the first yellow fever vaccination. The source is a man younger than 30 who received the YFV17D yellow fever vaccine. The CDR3 DNA is TGTGCCTTCAGTTCCGTCCCGGGACAGGGGGCAGGGGCCAACGTCCTGACTTTC. Protein: CAFSSVPGQGAGANVLTF. Full variable domain (outside the CDR3, taken from reference TRBV3-1 and TRBJ2-6): DTAVSQTPKYLVTQMGNDKSIKCEQNLGHDTMYWYKQDSKKFLKIMFSYNNKELIINETVPNRFSPKSPDKAHLNLHINSLELGDSAVYFCAFSSVPGQGAGANVLTFGAGSRLTVL.